These 25 T cell receptor beta chains were sequenced from one sample in a study of T cells in Graves' hyperthyroidism and ophthalmopathy. RNA transcripts were the template for amplifying TCR beta CDR3 regions. First-round RT-PCR of the TCR CDR3 relied on the HTBI primer set. TCRdb reprocessed the multiplex PCR reads via MiXCR and lists one record per CDR3 protein. Among roughly 260,000 distinct CDR3 sequences listed, more than 12% were seen once. Sequenced sample: blood. The receptors come from a woman aged 35 to 49 with Graves' hyperthyroidism that later progressed to Graves' ophthalmopathy.

In its sample, this clonotype was seen many times. This chain uses TRBV10-3 with TRBJ2-1; 10 bases line up with TRBD2. V shed 4 bases and J 8 bases; nucleotides not matched to a gene: 5. CDR3 length: 14 amino acids. Germline V lookup: CDR1 ENHRY, CDR2 SYGVKD. CDR3 loop: CAISVASGSDEQFF. The CDR3 DNA reads TGTGCCATCAGTGTGGCTAGCGGGAGCGATGAGCAGTTCTTC.

This clonotype appeared many times. The V gene is TRBV6-5, the J gene TRBJ1-2; D is ambiguous. Germline V CDR1 and CDR2: MNHEY, SVGAGI. CDR3 length: 13 amino acids. Trimming took off 2 bases at V and 8 bases at J, with 12 bases between the two ends. CDR3: CASSYGPSRGYTF. The CDR3 coding sequence is TGTGCCAGCAGTTACGGCCCCTCAAGGGGCTACACCTTC.

This clonotype was observed at least ten times. The chain has TRBV10-1 and TRBJ1-1; no reliable D call. CDR1 and CDR2 (germline): WNHNN, SYGVQD (reference sequence). Trimming shortened V by 7 bases and J by 5 bases, and 14 bases separated the two germline ends. The CDR3 has 13 amino acids. The CDR3 nucleotides read TGCGCCAGCACCGCACAAGGATCGACTGAAGCTTTCTTT. It encodes CASTAQGSTEAFF.

The sample holds many counts of this clonotype. V and J are TRBV4-1 and TRBJ2-4; 8 nucleotides match TRBD1. This CDR3 has 18 amino acids. Germline-derived CDR1 and CDR2 are MGHRA and YSYEKL. V was clipped by 1 base and J by 0 bases; unmatched bases: 8. This CDR3 reads CASSQGRQGLLAKNIQYF. The CDR3 DNA sequence: TGCGCCAGCAGCCAAGGGCGACAGGGGCTTTTAGCCAAAAACATTCAGTACTTC.

This clonotype was detected a few times. One junction end disagrees with the germline gene, perhaps due to a read error. This chain joins TRBV28 and TRBJ2-1; D not certain. There are 11 residues in the CDR3. CDR1 MDHEN and CDR2 SYDVKM come from the germline V gene. The CDR3, as DNA: TGTGCCAGCAGTTCCTCACCCCTTAGTCTCTTC. Protein: CASSSSPLSLF.

This clonotype showed up many times. This rearrangement joins TRBV6-1 to TRBJ1-1; tentative D call: TRBD1 (5 bases). The V gene's germline CDR1 is MNHNS and CDR2 SASEGT. Trimming took off 4 bases at V and 6 bases at J, with 15 bases between the two ends. The CDR3 covers 14 residues. CDR3 region: CASSGVRGVPEAFF. CDR3 coding DNA: TGTGCCAGCAGTGGAGTCCGAGGGGTACCTGAAGCTTTCTTT.

This clonotype was found many times. This chain joins TRBV6-2 or TRBV6-3 and TRBJ2-3, with 7 bases that match TRBD2. J lost 6 bases, V lost 5 bases, and 11 bases had no gene match. This CDR3 has 15 residues. CDR1 is MNHEY, CDR2 SVGEGT, per germline. The CDR3 sequence is CASSARLAGEDTQYF. The DNA of the CDR3 is TGTGCCAGCAGTGCCCGCCTGGCGGGGGAGGATACGCAGTATTTT.

This clonotype occurred many times. The chain has TRBV28 and TRBJ1-2; D is possibly TRBD1 (5 bases). Trimming took off 3 bases at V and 4 bases at J, with 15 bases between the two ends. In germline, CDR1 is MDHEN, CDR2 SYDVKM. The CDR3 loop spans 15 amino acids. The CDR3 coding sequence is TGTGCCAGCAGTTTCGGAACAGGCTCGGGCTATGGCTACACCTTC. Translation gives CASSFGTGSGYGYTF.

This clonotype occurred many times. This chain links TRBV20-1 with TRBJ2-7; 9 nucleotides match TRBD1. The length of the CDR3 is 14 residues. Germline V gene sequence: CDR1 DFQATT, CDR2 SNEGSKA (reference sequence). V lost 6 bases, J lost 4 bases, and 10 bases stayed unmatched. CDR3 region: CSAVTGGPFYEQYF. For the CDR3, the DNA is TGCAGTGCAGTAACAGGGGGCCCCTTTTACGAGCAGTACTTC.

This clonotype was counted ten times or more. V usage is TRBV19 and J usage is TRBJ2-1, with unresolved D. The germline V and J ends were trimmed by 6 bases and 7 bases, with 19 bases remaining between them. The CDR3 is 15 residues long. Germline CDR1 is LNHDA and CDR2 is SQIVND (reference sequence). CDR3 protein: CASSYGSFKVNEQFF. The CDR3 bases are TGTGCCAGTAGCTATGGGTCCTTTAAAGTTAATGAGCAGTTCTTC.

This clonotype appeared many times. The CDR3 reads CASLAGTYYNEQFF. The CDR3 nucleotides read TGTGCCAGCCTTGCCGGGACCTACTACAATGAGCAGTTCTTC. V is TRBV28 and J is TRBJ2-1; D is possibly TRBD1 or TRBD2 (5 bases each). In germline, CDR1 is MDHEN, CDR2 SYDVKM. The ends were cut back, 8 bases at V and 3 bases at J, with 14 bases in the middle. There are 14 residues in the CDR3.

This clonotype was seen repeatedly, ten times or more. J is TRBJ2-1 and V is TRBV10-3, with 9 bases identical to TRBD1. The trim removed 0 bases at V and 7 bases at J, leaving 13 bases unmatched. Germline lookup yields CDR1 ENHRY and CDR2 SYGVKD. The CDR3 is 18 residues long. CDR3 sequence (DNA): TGTGCCATCAGTGAGTCGATCCGGGCCGGGACAGGGCTGAATGAGCAGTTCTTC. This gives the protein CAISESIRAGTGLNEQFF.

Points on this clonotype: A much larger clone lies one base from this, so it may be a read error. The chain employs TRBV7-8 and TRBJ2-1; 8 bases align to TRBD2. Germline CDR1 reads SGHVS; CDR2 reads FQNEAQ. This CDR3 comprises 18 residues. DNA of the CDR3: TGTGTCAGCAGCTTAGAAGGGCGGGAGGTTCCCTTCTACAATGAGCAGTTCTTC. Amino acid sequence: CVSSLEGREVPFYNEQFF.

The V gene is TRBV18, the J gene TRBJ2-1; the match to TRBD1 covers 8 bases. The CDR3 is 15 residues long. From germline, CDR1 is KGHSH and CDR2 LQKENI. Trimming took 6 bases from V and 8 from J; bases not matched to a gene: 12. CDR3 sequence reads: CASSLNRQGRDEQFF. The CDR3, as DNA: TGTGCCAGCTCCCTTAACCGACAGGGGCGCGATGAGCAGTTCTTC.

This clonotype was seen many times. In nucleotides, the CDR3 is TGTGCCAGCTCACCAGGGGGAACGGGAAACACCATATATTTT. It is translated as CASSPGGTGNTIYF. This rearrangement joins TRBV18 to TRBJ1-3, with D tentatively TRBD1 (5 bases). V lost 2 bases to trimming and J lost 4 bases, with 9 bases between them. The CDR3 extends over 14 amino acids. Germline CDR1 and CDR2: KGHSH and LQKENI.

V gene TRBV10-1 combines with J gene TRBJ1-2; D call uncertain. Germline CDR1 and CDR2: WNHNN and SYGVQD (reference sequence). This CDR3 has 13 amino acids. Deletions cut 4 bases from V and 3 bases from J, with 9 bases between. CDR3 amino acids: CASSAGFDYGYTF. The CDR3 nucleotides read TGCGCCAGCAGTGCGGGGTTCGACTATGGCTACACCTTC.

This clonotype has a count of ten or more. The gene calls are TRBV19 and TRBJ2-5; unclear D gene. Germline V gene sequence: CDR1 LNHDA, CDR2 SQIVND (reference sequence). V dropped 9 bases and J dropped 1 base, with 12 bases sitting between them. This CDR3 contains 13 residues. The chain's CDR3 is CASRKSAQETQYF. The CDR3 DNA reads as TGTGCCAGCCGAAAGTCAGCCCAAGAGACCCAGTACTTC.

The CDR3 loop is CASSLPRQGYGYTF. The CDR3 DNA sequence: TGTGCCAGCAGTTTGCCTAGACAGGGCTATGGCTACACCTTC. This rearrangement joins TRBV28 to TRBJ1-2; 7 bases fit TRBD1. The germline V gene has CDR1 MDHEN and CDR2 SYDVKM. The CDR3 totals 14 residues. V shed 3 bases and J 4 bases; nucleotides not matched to a gene: 5.

This clonotype was recorded at least ten times. The chain uses TRBV2 and TRBJ1-1, with TRBD1 matching over 11 bases. The ends lost 6 bases at V and 4 bases at J; junction bases unmatched: 4. This CDR3 is 14 amino acids long. Germline loops: CDR1 SNHLY, CDR2 FYNNEI. In nucleotides, the CDR3 is TGTGCCAGCAGCGGACAGGGGGCGGGCACTGAAGCTTTCTTT. This encodes CASSGQGAGTEAFF.

This clonotype was found many times. This chain joins TRBV2 and TRBJ1-1; D possibly corresponds to TRBD1 (6 bases). V lost 4 bases and J 1 base, leaving 13 bases between the germline ends. Looked up from germline, CDR1 is SNHLY and CDR2 is FYNNEI. This CDR3 contains 15 residues. The CDR3 region is CASSGGATGNTEAFF. The CDR3, as DNA: TGTGCCAGCAGTGGGGGGGCCACAGGGAACACTGAAGCTTTCTTT.

In this sample, this clonotype turned up many times. The chain couples TRBV27 to TRBJ1-1, with D uncertain. Trimming took 5 bases from V and 6 from J, leaving 10 bases between them. CDR1 MNHEY and CDR2 SMNVEV come from the germline V gene (reference sequence). This CDR3 contains 12 residues. The CDR3 loop reads CASSPLTAEAFF. In DNA form, the CDR3 reads TGTGCCAGCAGTCCACTGACGGCTGAAGCTTTCTTT.

This clonotype showed up many times. The V call is TRBV4-1, the J call TRBJ2-1, with 12 bases matching TRBD2. CDR1 is MGHRA and CDR2 is YSYEKL in the germline V gene. J was trimmed by 9 bases and V by 2 bases; bases with no gene match: 14. This CDR3 is 18 amino acids long. The CDR3 coding sequence is TGCGCCAGCAGCCAACCTAGCGGGAGGGCAACCTACATTGGTGAGCAGTTCTTC. Translating it yields CASSQPSGRATYIGEQFF.

The V and J genes are TRBV6-1 and TRBJ2-1; possibly TRBD2 for D (7 bases). The CDR3 is made up of 15 amino acids. Per the germline V gene, CDR1 is MNHNS and CDR2 is SASEGT. The V and J ends lost 7 bases and 2 bases respectively, with 15 bases between them. The CDR3 DNA follows: TGTGCCAGCATCCCATCGGGGGGCGCCTACAATGAGCAGTTCTTC. Translation: CASIPSGGAYNEQFF.

The gene calls are TRBV7-2 and TRBJ1-4; the match to TRBD1 covers 11 bases. Unmatched junction bases numbered 6, after V lost 8 bases and J lost 7 bases. The CDR3 spans 14 residues. The germline V gene encodes CDR1 SGHTA and CDR2 FQGNSA. CDR3 in amino acids: CASSTGTGGEKLFF. CDR3 in DNA: TGTGCCAGCTCCACCGGGACAGGGGGTGAAAAACTGTTTTTT.

The chain carries TRBV28 and TRBJ1-2, with D possibly being TRBD1 (6 bases). V lost 6 bases, J lost 3 bases, and 17 bases lay in between. The CDR3 is made up of 15 amino acids. Germline loops: CDR1 MDHEN, CDR2 SYDVKM. This CDR3 reads CASRSFRGFDYGYTF. The CDR3 nucleotides read TGTGCCAGCAGGTCGTTCAGGGGATTTGACTATGGCTACACCTTC.